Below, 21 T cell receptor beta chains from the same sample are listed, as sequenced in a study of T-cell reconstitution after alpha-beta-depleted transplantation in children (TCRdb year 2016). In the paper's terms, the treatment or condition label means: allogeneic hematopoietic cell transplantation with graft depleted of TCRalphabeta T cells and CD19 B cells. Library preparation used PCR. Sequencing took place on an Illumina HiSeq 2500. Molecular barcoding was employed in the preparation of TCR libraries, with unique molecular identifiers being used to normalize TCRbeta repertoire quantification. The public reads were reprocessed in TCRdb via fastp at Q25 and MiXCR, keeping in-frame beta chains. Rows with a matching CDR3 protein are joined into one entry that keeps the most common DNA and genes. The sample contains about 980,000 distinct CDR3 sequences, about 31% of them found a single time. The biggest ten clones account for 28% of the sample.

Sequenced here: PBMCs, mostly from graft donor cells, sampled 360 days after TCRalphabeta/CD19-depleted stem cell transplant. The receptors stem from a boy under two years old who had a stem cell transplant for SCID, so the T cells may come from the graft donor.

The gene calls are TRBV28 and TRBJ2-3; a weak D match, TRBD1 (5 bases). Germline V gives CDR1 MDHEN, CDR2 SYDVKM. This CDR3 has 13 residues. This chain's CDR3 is CAGAGGVTDTQYF. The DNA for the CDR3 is TGTGCAGGGGCCGGTGGGGTCACAGATACGCAGTATTTT. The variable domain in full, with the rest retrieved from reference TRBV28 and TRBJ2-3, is DVKVTQSSRYLVKRTGEKVFLECVQDMDHENMFWYRQDPGLGLRLIYFSYDVKMKEKGDIPEGYSVSREKKERFSLILESASTNQTSMYLCAGAGGVTDTQYFGPGTRLTVL.

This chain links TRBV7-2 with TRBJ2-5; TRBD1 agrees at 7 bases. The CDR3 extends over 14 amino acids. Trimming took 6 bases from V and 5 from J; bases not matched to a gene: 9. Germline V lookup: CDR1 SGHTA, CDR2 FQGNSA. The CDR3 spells CASRQGFGTETQYF. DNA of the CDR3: TGTGCCAGCAGACAGGGGTTCGGCACGGAGACCCAGTACTTC.

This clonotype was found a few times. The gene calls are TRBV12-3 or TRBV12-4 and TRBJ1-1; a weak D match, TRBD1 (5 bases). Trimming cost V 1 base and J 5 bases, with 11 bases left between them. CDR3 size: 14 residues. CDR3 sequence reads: CASSLEPGRTEAFF. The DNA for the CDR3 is TGTGCCAGCAGTTTAGAGCCAGGGCGGACTGAAGCTTTCTTT.

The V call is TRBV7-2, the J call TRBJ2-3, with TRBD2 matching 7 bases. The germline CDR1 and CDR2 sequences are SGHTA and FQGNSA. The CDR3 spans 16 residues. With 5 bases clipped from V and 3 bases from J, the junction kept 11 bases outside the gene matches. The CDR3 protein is CASSPEVLASTDTQYF. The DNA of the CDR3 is TGTGCCAGCAGCCCAGAAGTACTAGCGTCGACAGATACGCAGTATTTT.

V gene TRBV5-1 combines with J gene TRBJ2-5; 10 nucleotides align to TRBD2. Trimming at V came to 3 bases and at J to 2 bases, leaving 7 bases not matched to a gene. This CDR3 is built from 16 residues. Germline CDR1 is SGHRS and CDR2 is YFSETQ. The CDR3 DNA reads TGCGCCAGCAGCTACTGGGCTAGCGGGGGACAAGAGACCCAGTACTTC. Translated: CASSYWASGGQETQYF.

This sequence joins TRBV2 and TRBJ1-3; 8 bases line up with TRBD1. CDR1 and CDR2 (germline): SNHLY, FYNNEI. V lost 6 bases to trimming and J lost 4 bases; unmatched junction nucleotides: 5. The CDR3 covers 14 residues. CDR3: CASSERTGGNTIYF. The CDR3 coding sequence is TGTGCCAGCAGCGAACGGACAGGGGGAAACACCATATATTTT.

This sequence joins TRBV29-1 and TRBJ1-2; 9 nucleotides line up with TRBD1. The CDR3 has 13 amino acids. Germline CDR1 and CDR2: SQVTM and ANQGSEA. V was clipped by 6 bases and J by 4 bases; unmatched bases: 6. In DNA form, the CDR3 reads TGCAGCGTGAACACAGGGGGCAGCTATGGCTACACCTTC. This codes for CSVNTGGSYGYTF.

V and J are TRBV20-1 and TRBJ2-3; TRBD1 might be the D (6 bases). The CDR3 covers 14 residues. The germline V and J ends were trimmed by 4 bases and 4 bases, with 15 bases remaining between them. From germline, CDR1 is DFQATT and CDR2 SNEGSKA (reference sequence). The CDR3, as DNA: TGCAGTGCTACCCGGACAGATCTGGCAGATACGCAGTATTTT. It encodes CSATRTDLADTQYF.

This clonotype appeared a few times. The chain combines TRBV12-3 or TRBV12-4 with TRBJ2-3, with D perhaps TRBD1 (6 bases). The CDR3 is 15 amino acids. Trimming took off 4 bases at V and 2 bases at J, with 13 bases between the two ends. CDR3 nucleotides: TGTGCCAGCAGTTCGCCCACAGGGCACACAGATACGCAGTATTTT. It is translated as CASSSPTGHTDTQYF.

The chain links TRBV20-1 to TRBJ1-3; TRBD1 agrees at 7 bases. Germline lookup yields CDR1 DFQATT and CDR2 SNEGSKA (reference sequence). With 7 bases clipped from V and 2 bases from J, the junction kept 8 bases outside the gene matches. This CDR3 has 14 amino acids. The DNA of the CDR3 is TGCAGTGTTGTACAGGGGAATGCTGGAAACACCATATATTTT. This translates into CSVVQGNAGNTIYF.

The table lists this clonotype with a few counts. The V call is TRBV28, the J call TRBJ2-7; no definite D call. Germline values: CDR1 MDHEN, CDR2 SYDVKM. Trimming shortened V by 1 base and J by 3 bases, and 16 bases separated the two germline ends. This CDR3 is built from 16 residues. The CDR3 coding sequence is TGTGCCAGCAGTTTATCGGAGATTGTGACGGTCTACGAGCAGTACTTC. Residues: CASSLSEIVTVYEQYF.

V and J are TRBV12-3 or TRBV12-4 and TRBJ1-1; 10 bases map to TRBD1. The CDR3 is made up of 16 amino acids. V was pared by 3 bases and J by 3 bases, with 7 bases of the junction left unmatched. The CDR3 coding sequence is TGTGCCAGCAGTTTCCCGACAGGGGGCTGGGACACTGAAGCTTTCTTT. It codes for CASSFPTGGWDTEAFF.

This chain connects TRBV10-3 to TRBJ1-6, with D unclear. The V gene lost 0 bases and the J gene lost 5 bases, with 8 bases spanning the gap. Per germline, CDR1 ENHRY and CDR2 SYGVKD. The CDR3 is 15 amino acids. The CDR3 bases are TGTGCCATCAGTGAGTCGTGGGCAGATAATTCACCCCTCCACTTT. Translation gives CAISESWADNSPLHF.

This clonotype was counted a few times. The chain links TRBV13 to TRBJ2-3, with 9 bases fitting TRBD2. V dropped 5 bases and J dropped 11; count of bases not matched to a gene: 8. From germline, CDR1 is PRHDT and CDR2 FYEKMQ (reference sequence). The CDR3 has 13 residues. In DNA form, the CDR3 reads TGTGCCAGCAGCCTCAGAGCGGGGGGAGGGCAGTATTTT. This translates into CASSLRAGGGQYF.

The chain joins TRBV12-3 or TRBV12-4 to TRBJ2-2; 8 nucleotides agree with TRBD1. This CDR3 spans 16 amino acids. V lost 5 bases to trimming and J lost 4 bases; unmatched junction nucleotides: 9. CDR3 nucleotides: TGTGCCAGCAGTCCTCTAAGGACAGGGCTCACCGGGGAGCTGTTTTTT. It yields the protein CASSPLRTGLTGELFF.

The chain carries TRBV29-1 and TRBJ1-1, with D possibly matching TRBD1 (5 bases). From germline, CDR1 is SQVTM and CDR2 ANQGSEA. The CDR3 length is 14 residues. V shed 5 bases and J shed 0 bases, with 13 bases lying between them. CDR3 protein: CSVRGRVLNTEAFF. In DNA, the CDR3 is TGCAGCGTTCGGGGGAGGGTCCTGAACACTGAAGCTTTCTTT.

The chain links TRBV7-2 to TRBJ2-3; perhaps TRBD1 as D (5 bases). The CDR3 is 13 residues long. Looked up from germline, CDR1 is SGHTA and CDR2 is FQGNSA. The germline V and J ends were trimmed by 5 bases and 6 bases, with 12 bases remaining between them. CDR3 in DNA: TGTGCCAGCAGCCCCAGGGTCTTGGATACGCAGTATTTT. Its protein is CASSPRVLDTQYF.

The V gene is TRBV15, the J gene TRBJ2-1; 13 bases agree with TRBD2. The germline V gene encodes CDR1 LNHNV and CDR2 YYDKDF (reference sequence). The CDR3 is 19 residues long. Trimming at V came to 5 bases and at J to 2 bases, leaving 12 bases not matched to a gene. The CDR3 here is CATSQSRFGLAGAYNEQFF. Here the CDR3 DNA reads TGTGCCACCAGCCAATCGAGGTTCGGACTAGCGGGGGCCTACAATGAGCAGTTCTTC.

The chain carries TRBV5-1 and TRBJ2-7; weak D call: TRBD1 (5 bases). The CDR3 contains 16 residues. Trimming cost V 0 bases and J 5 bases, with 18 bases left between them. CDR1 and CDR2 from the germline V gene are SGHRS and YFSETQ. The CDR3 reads CASSLAPQADEDEQYF. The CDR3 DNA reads TGCGCCAGCAGCTTGGCCCCACAGGCCGACGAGGACGAGCAGTACTTC.

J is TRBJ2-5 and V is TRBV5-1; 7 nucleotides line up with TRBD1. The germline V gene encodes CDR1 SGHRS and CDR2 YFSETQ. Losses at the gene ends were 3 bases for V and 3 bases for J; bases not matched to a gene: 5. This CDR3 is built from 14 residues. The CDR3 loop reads CASSWGTAKETQYF. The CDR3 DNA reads TGCGCCAGCAGCTGGGGGACAGCGAAAGAGACCCAGTACTTC.

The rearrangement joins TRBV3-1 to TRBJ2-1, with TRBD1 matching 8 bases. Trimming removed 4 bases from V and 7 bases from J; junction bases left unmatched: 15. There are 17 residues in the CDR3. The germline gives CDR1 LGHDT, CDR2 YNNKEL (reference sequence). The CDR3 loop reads CASSLLGGRGLGNEQFF. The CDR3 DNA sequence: TGTGCCAGCAGCCTTCTAGGGGGCAGGGGGCTAGGGAATGAGCAGTTCTTC.